Listed below are T cell receptor beta chains from one sample, sequenced in a study of blood T cell repertoires in COVID-19. The data were produced by immunoSEQ multiplex PCR, yet TCRdb's version contains in-frame clones alone and is incomplete. The table has approximately 150,000 clones, 84% seen once. The sample taken for sequencing was peripheral blood. These receptor sequences come from a woman aged 80 or over with acute or convalescent COVID-19. Each CDR3 is given without its conserved first and last residue.

length	V	J	CDR3
15	TRBV10-3	TRBJ1-5	AISDQVAGGNNQPQH
12	TRBV7-8	TRBJ1-2	ASSLRGQSYGYT
12	TRBV6-5	TRBJ2-2	ASSWDRSTGELF
17	TRBV7-8	TRBJ2-7	ASSLVFRFRGGNSYEQY
13	TRBV5-4	TRBJ2-2	ASSFPGQGVGELF
11	TRBV7-2	TRBJ2-7	ASRHPTSGEQY
12	TRBV19	TRBJ1-2	ASSITRGSYGYT
11	TRBV19	TRBJ2-2	ASRPGNTGELF
11	TRBV28	TRBJ1-2	ASSLSQNYGYT
13	TRBV19	TRBJ2-5	ASSIPGGFQETQY
12	TRBV10-3	TRBJ1-2	AIKRDTDFYGYT
12	TRBV19	TRBJ1-3	ASSIVAAGNTIY
12	TRBV19	TRBJ2-5	ASSTSSGGSTQY
14	TRBV15	TRBJ2-7	ATSRESTGGRYEQY
13	TRBV4-2	TRBJ2-5	ASRRDSGILETQY
12	TRBV6-5	TRBJ1-2	ASRPTGDNYGYT
13	TRBV6-5	TRBJ2-7	ASSSPGQGDYEQY
16	TRBV11-2	TRBJ1-2	ASSRAGTGGRLDYGYT
17	TRBV6-2/TRBV6-3	TRBJ2-4	ASSRHGQPRGEAKNIQY
15	TRBV11-2	TRBJ2-1	ASSHIAGGGSYNEQF
15	TRBV6-2/TRBV6-3	TRBJ1-5	ASSYTQDRGGNQPQH
13	TRBV21-1	TRBJ2-1	ASSKVKREHNEQF
12	TRBV5-1	TRBJ1-6	ASSFGGGDSPLH
13	TRBV5-1	TRBJ1-2	ASSSLQGLLGGYT
13	TRBV27	TRBJ2-5	ASSFGTRGQETQY
12	TRBV11-1	TRBJ2-7	ASSHPGVVNKQY
14	TRBV10-3	TRBJ1-1	AISEKSSAVGTEAF
13	TRBV3-1/TRBV3-2	TRBJ1-2	ASSPSGQGNYGYT
12	TRBV5-1	TRBJ1-4	ASSAGQGSEKLF
14	TRBV7-6	TRBJ2-7	ASSPRSRGGSYEQY
13	TRBV25-1	TRBJ2-5	ASSGSGTGRETQY
13	TRBV7-9	TRBJ1-2	ASSLSVTGGYGYT
10	TRBV2	TRBJ2-7	ASGTGVGEQY
13	TRBV7-6	TRBJ2-5	ASSWEGGREETQY
13	TRBV5-1	TRBJ2-1	ASNLSSGLYNEQF
15	TRBV7-3	TRBJ2-1	ASSLAGGSSSYNEQF
12	TRBV3-1/TRBV3-2	TRBJ1-5	ASSEHVGGQPQH